This T cell receptor beta chain was identified during a study of CD8 T cells in Susac syndrome. Study-wide results and limits: CD8+ clones in Susac expanded most in TEMRA cells and active patients.

In germline, CDR1 is SGHTA, CDR2 FQGNSA. The J segment lost 10 bases and the V segment lost 4 bases, leaving 13 bases of the junction unmatched. CDR3 length equals 15 residues. With random hexamers, roughly 0.45 to 1 ug RNA was reverse transcribed. Amplification of TCR beta CDR3 used immunoSEQ multiplex PCR across 54 Vbeta and 13 Jbeta. TCRdb re-derived calls from the immunoSEQ multiplex PCR reads in MiXCR, one entry per CDR3 protein. The sample lists under 200,000 distinct CDR3 sequences; approximately 95% were seen once. Peripheral blood CD8+ and CD4+ T cells were profiled by TCR beta sequencing. Isolation of CD8+ and CD4+ T cells was performed negatively, whereas enrichment of TEMRA cells was done by FACS. Comments on this clonotype: Its antigen is not known.

The gene calls are TRBV7-2 and TRBJ1-2; 9 nucleotides align to TRBD1. This TCR was sampled from a human donor with Susac syndrome. Material for sequencing was CD8+ T cells from PBMCs. CDR3 nucleotides: TGTGCCAGCAGCTCGACACAGGGGGCGCGTGATGACTACACCTTC. The encoded protein is CASSSTQGARDDYTF.